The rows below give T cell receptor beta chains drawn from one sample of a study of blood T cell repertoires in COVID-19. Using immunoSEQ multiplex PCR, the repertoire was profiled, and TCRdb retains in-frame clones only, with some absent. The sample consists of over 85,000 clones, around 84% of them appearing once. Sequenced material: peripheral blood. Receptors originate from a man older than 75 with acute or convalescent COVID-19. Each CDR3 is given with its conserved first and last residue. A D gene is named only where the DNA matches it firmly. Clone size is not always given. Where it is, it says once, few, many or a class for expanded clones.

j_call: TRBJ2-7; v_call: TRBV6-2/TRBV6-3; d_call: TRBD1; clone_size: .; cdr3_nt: TGTGCCAGCAGCAGACCGGGACAGGGGGCTTATGAGCAGTACTTC; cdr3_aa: CASSRPGQGAYEQYF
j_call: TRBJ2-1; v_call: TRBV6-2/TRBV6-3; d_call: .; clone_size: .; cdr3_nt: TGTGCCAGCAGTTACCTGGGGCCAGACTACAATGAGCAGTTCTTC; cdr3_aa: CASSYLGPDYNEQFF
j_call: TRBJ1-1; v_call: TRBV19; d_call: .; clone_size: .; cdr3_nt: TGTGCCAGTAGTTGGGAGGGATTGGCGAACACTGAAGCTTTCTTT; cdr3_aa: CASSWEGLANTEAFF
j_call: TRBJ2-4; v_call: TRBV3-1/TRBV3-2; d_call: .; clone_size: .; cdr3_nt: TGTGCCAGCAGCCAAGATGAGCTCAAAAACATTCAGTACTTC; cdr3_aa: CASSQDELKNIQYF
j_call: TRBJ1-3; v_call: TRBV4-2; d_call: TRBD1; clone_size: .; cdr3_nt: TGTGCCAGCAGCCTAGGGACAGGGGAAGCAGACGGAAACACCATATATTTT; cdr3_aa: CASSLGTGEADGNTIYF
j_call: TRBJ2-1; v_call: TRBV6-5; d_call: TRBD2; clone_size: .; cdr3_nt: TGTGCCACCATAGCGGGGCCGGGGGAGCAGTTCTTC; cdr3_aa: CATIAGPGEQFF
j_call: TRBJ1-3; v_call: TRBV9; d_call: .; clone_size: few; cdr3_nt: TGTGCCAGCAGCACGGGACACTCTGGAAACACCATATATTTT; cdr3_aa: CASSTGHSGNTIYF
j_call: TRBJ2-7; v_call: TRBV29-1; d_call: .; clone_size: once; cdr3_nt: TGCAGCGTTGTCGGGAACACCCACGAGCAGTACTTC; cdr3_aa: CSVVGNTHEQYF
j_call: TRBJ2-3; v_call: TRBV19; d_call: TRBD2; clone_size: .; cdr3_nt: TGTGCCAGTAGTCCCGAGGGGGTGTGGATAGCGGGAGTCACAGATACGCAGTATTTT; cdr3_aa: CASSPEGVWIAGVTDTQYF
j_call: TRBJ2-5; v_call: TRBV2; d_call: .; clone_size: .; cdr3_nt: TGTGCCAGCAGTGTTGACAACCGGGAGACCCAGTACTTC; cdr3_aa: CASSVDNRETQYF
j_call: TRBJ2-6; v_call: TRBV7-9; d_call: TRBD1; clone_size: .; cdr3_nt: TGTGCCAGCAGTTACGCCGGGACAGAGACTGGGGCCAACGTCCTGACTTTC; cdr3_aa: CASSYAGTETGANVLTF
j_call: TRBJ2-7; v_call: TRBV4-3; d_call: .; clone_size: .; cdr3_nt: TGCGCCAGCAGCCAAGCGGCAGGACACCGGTACGAGCAGTACTTC; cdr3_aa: CASSQAAGHRYEQYF
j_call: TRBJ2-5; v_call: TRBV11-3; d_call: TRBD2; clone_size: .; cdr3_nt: TGTGCCAGCAGCTTAGTGGTAGCGGGAGGCGGCCAAGAGACCCAGTACTTC; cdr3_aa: CASSLVVAGGGQETQYF
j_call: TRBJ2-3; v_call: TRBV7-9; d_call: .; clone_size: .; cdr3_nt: TGTGCCAGCAGCTTTGGGGGCAACACAGATACGCAGTATTTT; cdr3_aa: CASSFGGNTDTQYF
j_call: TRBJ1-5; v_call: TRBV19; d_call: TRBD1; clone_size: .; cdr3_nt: TGTGCCAGTAGTACAGGACAGGGCGGTCAGCCCCAGCATTTT; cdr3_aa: CASSTGQGGQPQHF
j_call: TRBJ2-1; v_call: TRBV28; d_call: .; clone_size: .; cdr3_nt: TGTGCCAGCAGTTTGGGAACTAGTCGTGAGCAGTTCTTC; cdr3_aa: CASSLGTSREQFF
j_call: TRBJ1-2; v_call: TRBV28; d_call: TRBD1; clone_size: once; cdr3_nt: TGTGCCGTCTTCACCGGGACAGCGTTCTGGGGCTACACCTTC; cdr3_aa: CAVFTGTAFWGYTF
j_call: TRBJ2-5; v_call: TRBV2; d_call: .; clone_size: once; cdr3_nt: TGTGCCAGCAGCGGGACAAGACAAGAGACCCAGTACTTC; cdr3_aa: CASSGTRQETQYF
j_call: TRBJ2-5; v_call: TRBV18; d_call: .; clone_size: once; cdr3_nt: TGTGCCAGCTCAAGCCTACAAGAGACCCAGTACTTC; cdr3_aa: CASSSLQETQYF
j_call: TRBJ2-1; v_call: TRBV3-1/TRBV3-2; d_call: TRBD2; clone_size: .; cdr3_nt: TGTGCCAGCAGCCCTCCCGGGACTAGCGGTAACAATGAGCAGTTCTTC; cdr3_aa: CASSPPGTSGNNEQFF
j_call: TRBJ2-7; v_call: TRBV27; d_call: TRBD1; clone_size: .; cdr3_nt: TGTGCCAGCAGTTTATTCGGGACAGGCTTATACGAGCAGTACTTC; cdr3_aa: CASSLFGTGLYEQYF
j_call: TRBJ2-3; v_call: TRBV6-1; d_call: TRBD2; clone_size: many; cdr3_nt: TGTGCCAGCAGTGAAGTCAAACCCTCAATTAGCGGGAGGGCGAATAAAACAGATACGCAGTATTTT; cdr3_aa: CASSEVKPSISGRANKTDTQYF
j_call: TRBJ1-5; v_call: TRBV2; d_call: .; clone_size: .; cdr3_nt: TGTGCCAGCAGTGAACGTTCGCGGGAGGGGCAGCCCCAGCATTTT; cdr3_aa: CASSERSREGQPQHF
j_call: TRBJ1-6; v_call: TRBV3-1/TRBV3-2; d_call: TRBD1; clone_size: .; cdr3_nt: TGTGCCAGCAGCCAAGCCGGGACAGGGTTTTGGTCACCCCTCCACTTT; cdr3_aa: CASSQAGTGFWSPLHF
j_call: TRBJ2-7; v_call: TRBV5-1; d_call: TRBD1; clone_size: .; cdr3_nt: TGCGCCAGCAGAATGGACAGGGGCGAACCTGACGAGCAGTACTTC; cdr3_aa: CASRMDRGEPDEQYF
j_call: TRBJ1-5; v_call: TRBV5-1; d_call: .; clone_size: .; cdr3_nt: TGCGCCAGCAGGATTGACAGCTTTGGCAATCAGCCCCAGCATTTT; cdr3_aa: CASRIDSFGNQPQHF
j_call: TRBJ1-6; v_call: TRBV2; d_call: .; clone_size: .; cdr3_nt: TGTGCCAGCAGTGAAGGGCGGGCCAATTCACCCCTCCACTTT; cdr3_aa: CASSEGRANSPLHF
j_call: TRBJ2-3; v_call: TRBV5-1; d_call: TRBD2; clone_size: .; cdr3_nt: TGCGCCACCTCGGACACTCGACTAGCGGTTTACACAGATACGCAGTATTTT; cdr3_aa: CATSDTRLAVYTDTQYF
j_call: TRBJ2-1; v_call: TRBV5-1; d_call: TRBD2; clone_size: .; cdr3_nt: TGCGCCAGCAGATCCGGGACTAGCATCCCAGGGCAGTTCTTC; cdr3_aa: CASRSGTSIPGQFF
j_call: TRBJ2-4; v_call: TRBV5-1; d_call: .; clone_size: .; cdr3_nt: TGCGCCAGCAGCTACCCCGGGTTAGGAAATCAAAACATTCAGTACTTC; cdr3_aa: CASSYPGLGNQNIQYF
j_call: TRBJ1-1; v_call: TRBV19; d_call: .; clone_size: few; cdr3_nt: TGTGCCAGTAGATCTCCGGGGAGCACTGAAGCTTTCTTT; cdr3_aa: CASRSPGSTEAFF
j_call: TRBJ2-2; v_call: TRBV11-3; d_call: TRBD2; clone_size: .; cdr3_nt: TGTGCCAGCAGCTCCTCCGGGACTAATACCGGGGAGCTGTTTTTT; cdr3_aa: CASSSSGTNTGELFF
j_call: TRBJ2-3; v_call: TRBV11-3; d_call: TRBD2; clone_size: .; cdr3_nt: TGTGCCAGCAGCTTAGATTTACGGGAGGGAGTAGATACGCAGTATTTT; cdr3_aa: CASSLDLREGVDTQYF
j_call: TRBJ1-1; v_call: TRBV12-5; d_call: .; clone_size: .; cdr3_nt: TGTGCTAGTGGTTTGGGGAACCGGGGCACTGAAGCTTTCTTT; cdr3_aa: CASGLGNRGTEAFF
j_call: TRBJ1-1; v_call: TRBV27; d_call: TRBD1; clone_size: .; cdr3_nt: TGTGCCAGCAGTTTAAGGGGGGGACAGGGACCCCTGCGGAACACTGAAGCTTTCTTT; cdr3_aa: CASSLRGGQGPLRNTEAFF
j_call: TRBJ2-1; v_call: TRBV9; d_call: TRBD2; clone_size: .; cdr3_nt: TGTGCCAGCAGCCCCGGACTAGCGGGAGGTAGAAATGAGCAGTTCTTC; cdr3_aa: CASSPGLAGGRNEQFF
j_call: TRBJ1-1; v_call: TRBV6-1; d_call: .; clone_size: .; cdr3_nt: TGTGCCAGCAGTGAAGCGGCACCCAACACTGAAGCTTTCTTT; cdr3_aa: CASSEAAPNTEAFF
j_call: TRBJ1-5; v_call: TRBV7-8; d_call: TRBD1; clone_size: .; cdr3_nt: TGTGCCAGCAGCCGGGACAGGGTGGATCAGCCCCAGCATTTT; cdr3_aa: CASSRDRVDQPQHF
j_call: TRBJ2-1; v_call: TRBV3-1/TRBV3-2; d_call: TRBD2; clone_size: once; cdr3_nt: TGTGCCAGCAGCCGGGGGGCGGGAGGAGACAATGAGCAGTTCTTC; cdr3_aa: CASSRGAGGDNEQFF
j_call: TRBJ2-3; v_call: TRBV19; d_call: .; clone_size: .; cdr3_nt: TGTGCCAGTAGACACGCAGACACTCGCTCAGATACGCAGTATTTT; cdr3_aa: CASRHADTRSDTQYF
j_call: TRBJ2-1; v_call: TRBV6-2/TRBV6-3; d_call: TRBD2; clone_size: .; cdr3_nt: TGTGCCAGCAGTCCACGGACTAGCGGGAGGGACAATGAGCAGTTCTTC; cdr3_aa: CASSPRTSGRDNEQFF